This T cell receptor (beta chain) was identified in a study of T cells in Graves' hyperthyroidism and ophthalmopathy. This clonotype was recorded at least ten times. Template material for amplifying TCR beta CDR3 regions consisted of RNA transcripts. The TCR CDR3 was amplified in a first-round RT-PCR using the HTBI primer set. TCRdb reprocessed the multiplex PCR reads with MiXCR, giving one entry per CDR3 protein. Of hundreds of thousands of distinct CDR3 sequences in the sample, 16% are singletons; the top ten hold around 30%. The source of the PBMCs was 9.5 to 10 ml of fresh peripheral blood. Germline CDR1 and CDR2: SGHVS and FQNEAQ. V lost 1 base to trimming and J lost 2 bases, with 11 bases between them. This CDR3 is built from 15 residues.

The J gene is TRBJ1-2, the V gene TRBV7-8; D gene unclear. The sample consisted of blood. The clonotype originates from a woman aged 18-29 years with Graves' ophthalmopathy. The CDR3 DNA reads TGTGCCAGCAGCTTAGGATTATACAGCAACTATGGCTACACCTTC. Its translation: CASSLGLYSNYGYTF.